The rows below give T cell receptor beta chains drawn from one sample of a study of T cells after yellow fever vaccination. TCRdb re-called the 5' RACE reads with MiXCR, one entry per CDR3 protein. The data show 250,000 to 300,000 distinct CDR3 sequences, 8.7% seen once. The source was CD4+ T cells sorted from PBMCs, collected 5 days after the yellow fever booster vaccination. Source of these receptors: a man aged 18 to 35 who received the YFV17D yellow fever vaccine. CDR3s include the opening cysteine and the closing phenylalanine or tryptophan. The D gene is left open where the match is weak. The listing skips clone size in some rows; elsewhere it reads once, few, many or a size class.

v_call	j_call	d_call	clone_size	cdr3_nt	cdr3_aa
TRBV12-3/TRBV12-4	TRBJ2-1	.	.	TGTGCCAGCAGTTTTAGGACGGCTGGCTACAATGAGCAGTTCTTC	CASSFRTAGYNEQFF
TRBV4-2	TRBJ2-1	.	many	TGTGCCAGCAGCCCCGCGGCCCCTATTTACAATGAGCAGTTCTTC	CASSPAAPIYNEQFF
TRBV6-2/TRBV6-3	TRBJ1-2	TRBD1	.	TGTGCCAGCAGTCGAGCAGGGGGCGCCGGTGGCTACACCTTC	CASSRAGGAGGYTF
TRBV5-5	TRBJ2-3	.	many	TGTGCCAGCAGCTTTGGCAGGGGCCGGGGAGATACGCAGTATTTT	CASSFGRGRGDTQYF
TRBV7-3	TRBJ2-2	.	.	TGTGCCAGCAGCCCCACGCCGACTGGGGAGCTGTTTTTT	CASSPTPTGELFF
TRBV6-5	TRBJ2-2	.	.	TGTGCCAGCAGTCCCCTACCCAAAGCGAACACCGGGGAGCTGTTTTTT	CASSPLPKANTGELFF
TRBV29-1	TRBJ1-1	.	many	TGCAGCGCTAAGAACCAGGGCAATACTGAAGCTTTCTTT	CSAKNQGNTEAFF
TRBV7-2	TRBJ2-5	TRBD2	.	TGTGCCAGCAGACGGAGGACTAGCGGGGGGGAGAGGACCCAGTACTTC	CASRRRTSGGERTQYF
TRBV21-1	TRBJ1-1	.	few	TGTGCCAGCAGCAAAGTGACGCGGAGAGGCCGAGAAGCTTTCTTT	CASSKVTRRGREAFF
TRBV6-5	TRBJ1-4	.	.	TGTGCCAGCAGTTATAGCAGGGTGCGCGAAAAACTGTTTTTT	CASSYSRVREKLFF
TRBV2	TRBJ2-4	.	few	TGTGCCAGCAGTGAGGTGTTCCTAGCCAAAAACATTCAGTACTTC	CASSEVFLAKNIQYF
TRBV5-1	TRBJ2-5	.	.	TGCGCCAGTTTAGAGACCCAGTACTTC	CASLETQYF
TRBV4-3	TRBJ1-2	.	.	TGCGCCAGCAGCCAATCGACAGAGAACTATGGCTACACCTTC	CASSQSTENYGYTF
TRBV28	TRBJ1-5	.	many	TGTGCCAGCGGACTCCTGAGTAGCAATCAGCCCCAGCATTTT	CASGLLSSNQPQHF
TRBV4-3	TRBJ1-1	.	few	TGCGCCAGCAGCCCCGGACCTCGATACACTGAAGCTTTCTTT	CASSPGPRYTEAFF
TRBV2	TRBJ1-6	.	few	TGTGCCAGCAGCCCCACAGGGCGCTCACCCCTCCACTTT	CASSPTGRSPLHF
TRBV4-1	TRBJ1-6	.	many	TGCGCCAGCAGCCGATCTTTCCAGGGATTTGGGTCACCCCTCCACTTT	CASSRSFQGFGSPLHF
TRBV7-2	TRBJ2-3	.	.	TGTGCCGGCGGGACTGGCACAGATACGCAGTATTTT	CAGGTGTDTQYF
TRBV10-3	TRBJ2-5	TRBD2	many	TGTGCCATCAGGACTAGCGGGGGGGCTCAAGGGCGAGAGACCCAGTACTTC	CAIRTSGGAQGRETQYF
TRBV5-6	TRBJ2-1	TRBD1	few	TGTGCCAGCTTCAGGGGACAGTCCTACAATGAGCAGTTCTTC	CASFRGQSYNEQFF
TRBV9	TRBJ2-4	.	.	TGTGCCAGCACCATCCAGGAGGGAGGCATTCAGTACTTC	CASTIQEGGIQYF
TRBV7-2	TRBJ2-1	TRBD1	few	TGTGCCAGCAGTTTCGACAGGGCATCCTACAATGAGCAGTTCTTC	CASSFDRASYNEQFF
TRBV24-1	TRBJ2-3	TRBD1	few	TGTGCCACCAGTGCTACAGGGGGAGTCACAGATACGCAGTATTTT	CATSATGGVTDTQYF
TRBV4-3	TRBJ1-6	.	few	TGCGCCAGCAGCCAGCTAATGGGCGCGAATTCACCCCTCCACTTT	CASSQLMGANSPLHF
TRBV5-6	TRBJ2-7	TRBD2	.	TGTGCCAGCAGCTTGTACTGGATGGTGCGGGGGGGCCACGACGAGCAGTACTTC	CASSLYWMVRGGHDEQYF
TRBV7-6	TRBJ1-2	.	many	TGTGCCAGCAGCTCACGCCTCCAGGGAAATGGCTACACCTTC	CASSSRLQGNGYTF
TRBV23-1	TRBJ1-5	.	few	TGCGCCAGCAGTCGAAGGTATCAGCCCCAGCATTTT	CASSRRYQPQHF
TRBV6-2/TRBV6-3	TRBJ2-5	.	.	TGTGCCAGCAGTTACGCGGGGGCCCGCCGGACCCAGTACTTC	CASSYAGARRTQYF
TRBV7-3	TRBJ1-1	.	few	TGTGCCAGCAGCTCAAAAAAGGGGCTGAACACTGAAGCTTTCTTT	CASSSKKGLNTEAFF
TRBV20-1	TRBJ1-1	.	few	TGCAGTGTTGTGGCTGCTGAAGCTTTCTTT	CSVVAAEAFF
TRBV5-1	TRBJ2-5	TRBD1	.	TGCGCCAGCAGCTTGCAGGGGGTCGAAGAGACCCAGTACTTC	CASSLQGVEETQYF
TRBV6-1	TRBJ1-5	.	few	TGTGCCAGCAGTGATACAGGGTCGCATCAGCCCCAGCATTTT	CASSDTGSHQPQHF
TRBV5-4	TRBJ2-3	TRBD2	few	TGTGCCAGCAGCTTTATGACTAGCGGGGCCTTTACGCAGTATTTT	CASSFMTSGAFTQYF
TRBV7-9	TRBJ2-5	.	many	TGTGCCAGCACGGAGAGGGAGACCCAGTACTTC	CASTERETQYF
TRBV9	TRBJ2-7	.	few	TGTGCCAGCAGCGGACCCTACGGGGGCCCCTACGAGCAGTACTTC	CASSGPYGGPYEQYF
TRBV7-6	TRBJ2-1	TRBD1	once	TGTGCCAGCAGCCCTCTCAGGGGGCTCGGGATCGATGAGCAGTTCTTC	CASSPLRGLGIDEQFF
TRBV29-1	TRBJ2-1	.	.	TGCAGCGTAGTTAGTCCGGGCAATGAGCAGTTCTTC	CSVVSPGNEQFF
TRBV4-3	TRBJ2-1	TRBD1	many	TGCGCCAGCAGCCAAGATGGGTGGGACAGGTTCTCCTACAATGAGCAGTTCTTC	CASSQDGWDRFSYNEQFF
TRBV7-3	TRBJ1-3	.	few	TGTGCCAGCAGCCGGGGGATGACTGGAAACACCATATATTTT	CASSRGMTGNTIYF
TRBV6-2/TRBV6-3	TRBJ1-1	.	.	TGTGCCAGCAGTTACCGGCCGGGCCTCACCGTAGCTTTCTTT	CASSYRPGLTVAFF
TRBV15	TRBJ1-2	TRBD1	.	TGTGCCACCAGCAGCGGACAGGGGAGAGGCTACACCTTC	CATSSGQGRGYTF
TRBV6-1	TRBJ2-5	.	few	TGTGCCAGCAACCTGGGAAGGGTGGAGACCCAGTACTTC	CASNLGRVETQYF
TRBV4-3	TRBJ1-1	.	.	TGCGCCAGCAGCCGCGAGGGGCCCGCTGAAGCTTTCTTT	CASSREGPAEAFF
TRBV5-5	TRBJ2-5	.	few	TGTGCCAGCAGCTTGGACAGGGACCCGGGAACCCAGTACTTC	CASSLDRDPGTQYF
TRBV7-7	TRBJ2-1	.	.	TGTGCTAGCAGCCTCGGGACTGGCAATGAGCAGTTCTTC	CASSLGTGNEQFF
TRBV5-1	TRBJ1-4	TRBD1	few	TGCGCCAGCAGCTCCCAGGGACAGGGAGCAACTAATGAAAAACTGTTTTTT	CASSSQGQGATNEKLFF